The 20 T cell receptor beta chains given below trace back to one sample, sequenced in a study of CXCR3-negative and CXCR3-positive naive CD8 T cells. Overall study findings and caveats: Relative to CXCR3-negative naive cells, CXCR3-positive naive cells had more hydrophobic TRB CDR3s.

No antigen has been assigned to these receptors. The study made its TRB cDNA libraries by 5' RACE, adding UMI labels. From its re-call of the 5' RACE reads, TCRdb lists each CDR3 protein once, without DNA. This table lists some 150,000 distinct CDR3 sequences. The sequencing input was naive CXCR3+ CD8+ T cells from blood. Regarding subset: CD45RO-CCR7+CD27+CD95- naive CD8+ T cells expressing CXCR3 (TNR3+). All receptors derive from a human donor in good health. Some clones in this sample may be carry-over from other donors' samples.

The gene calls are TRBV12-5 and TRBJ1-1; TCRdb lists TRBD1, though no DNA is available to test this call. CDR1 is LGHNT, CDR2 FRNRAP, per germline. The CDR3 is made up of 14 amino acids. The CDR3 spells CASGLQTEPTEAFF.

The rearrangement links TRBV20-1 to TRBJ1-2; TCRdb calls TRBD1, which cannot be checked without DNA. CDR1 and CDR2 from the germline V gene are DFQATT and SNEGSKA (reference sequence). The length of the CDR3 is 14 residues. CDR3 loop: CSAPERTGRVVGTF.

CDR3 residues: CASSVVGSRNEQFF. V gene TRBV14 combines with J gene TRBJ2-1. The CDR3 is made up of 14 amino acids. Germline loops: CDR1 SGHDN, CDR2 FVKESK.

The rearrangement uses TRBV4-3 and TRBJ1-2; TCRdb designates TRBD1, a call that cannot be tested without DNA. CDR3 length: 13 amino acids. Germline V gene sequence: CDR1 LGHNA, CDR2 YSLEER. CDR3 loop: CASSHDMTGDYTF.

This rearrangement joins TRBV28 to TRBJ2-7; without DNA, the TCRdb call of TRBD1 cannot be checked. CDR1 and CDR2 from the germline V gene are MDHEN and SYDVKM. CDR3 size: 13 residues. The CDR3 loop is CASRSGTGFEQYF.

This chain connects TRBV29-1 to TRBJ2-1; checking the TCRdb D call of TRBD2 is not possible without DNA. The CDR3 runs 11 residues. CDR1 is SQVTM and CDR2 is ANQGSEA in the germline V gene. The CDR3 region is CSVEGRGEQFF.

Here the CDR3 reads CASREGALEPLHF. The V gene is TRBV12-3 or TRBV12-4, the J gene TRBJ1-6; absent DNA, TCRdb's TRBD1 call cannot be checked. The CDR3 consists of 13 residues.

The J gene is TRBJ2-3, the V gene TRBV7-3. Germline lookup yields CDR1 SGHTA and CDR2 FQGTGA. The CDR3 is 13 residues long. This CDR3 is CASSLLHTDTQYF.

This chain uses TRBV9 with TRBJ2-1. CDR3 length: 13 residues. CDR1 is SGDLS and CDR2 is YYNGEE in the germline V gene. The CDR3 reads CASSVADYNEQFF.

The rearrangement joins TRBV11-3 to TRBJ2-1; TCRdb reports TRBD2, a call that lacks DNA to check it against. CDR3 length: 20 residues. Looked up from germline, CDR1 is SGHNT and CDR2 is YENEEA. CDR3 region: CASSGRGIAGGPQAYNEQFF.

The chain is built from TRBV27 and TRBJ2-7; no DNA is available, so the TRBD1 call from TCRdb remains unchecked. The CDR3 is made up of 14 amino acids. Germline lookup yields CDR1 MNHEY and CDR2 SMNVEV (reference sequence). The chain's CDR3 is CASSPRANSYEQYF.

The chain employs TRBV29-1 and TRBJ1-3. Germline V gene sequence: CDR1 SQVTM, CDR2 ANQGSEA. The CDR3 is 13 residues long. CDR3 region: CSVERENGNTIYF.

J is TRBJ2-1 and V is TRBV19; without DNA, the TCRdb call of TRBD2 cannot be checked. CDR1 and CDR2 (germline): LNHDA, SQIVND (reference sequence). The CDR3 extends over 17 amino acids. The CDR3 loop reads CASSIGSGGGGYNEQFF.

This chain joins TRBV15 and TRBJ1-1; there is no DNA to check the TCRdb D call of TRBD1. This CDR3 has 13 amino acids. Germline CDR1 reads LNHNV; CDR2 reads YYDKDF (reference sequence). Here the CDR3 reads CATSPQGRGEAFF.

The chain couples TRBV7-3 to TRBJ1-2. The CDR3 covers 13 residues. The germline gives CDR1 SGHTA, CDR2 FQGTGA. Here the CDR3 reads CASSSPGTFGYTF. Full variable domain (rest looked up from reference TRBV7-3 and TRBJ1-2): GAGVSQTPSNKVTEKGKYVELRCDPISGHTALYWYRQSLGQGPEFLIYFQGTGAADDSGLPNDRFFAVRPEGSVSTLKIQRTERGDSAVYLCASSSPGTFGYTFGSGTRLTVV.

The rearrangement joins TRBV15 to TRBJ1-5; absent DNA, TCRdb's TRBD1 call cannot be checked. Germline lookup yields CDR1 LNHNV and CDR2 YYDKDF (reference sequence). This CDR3 has 12 residues. CDR3 protein: CATSEGAQPQHF.

J is TRBJ2-3 and V is TRBV29-1; the TCRdb call, TRBD1, lacks DNA for checking. Germline values: CDR1 SQVTM, CDR2 ANQGSEA. The CDR3 is 15 amino acids. CDR3: CSVEGLRQGSDTQYF.

This chain joins TRBV6-2 or TRBV6-3 and TRBJ2-1. The length of the CDR3 is 12 residues. The V gene's germline CDR1 is MNHEY and CDR2 SVGEGT. CDR3 in amino acids: CASSYSYNEQFF.

The gene calls are TRBV5-5 and TRBJ2-1; TCRdb's D gene call, TRBD1, goes unchecked for lack of DNA. Germline loops: CDR1 SGHKS, CDR2 YYEKEE (reference sequence). This CDR3 has 16 residues. This chain's CDR3 is CASSFVPEPGYNEQFF.

The J gene is TRBJ1-1, the V gene TRBV12-3 or TRBV12-4; TCRdb returns TRBD1, unconfirmable since there is no DNA. This CDR3 is built from 14 residues. The CDR3 spells CASSPGRGNTEAFF.